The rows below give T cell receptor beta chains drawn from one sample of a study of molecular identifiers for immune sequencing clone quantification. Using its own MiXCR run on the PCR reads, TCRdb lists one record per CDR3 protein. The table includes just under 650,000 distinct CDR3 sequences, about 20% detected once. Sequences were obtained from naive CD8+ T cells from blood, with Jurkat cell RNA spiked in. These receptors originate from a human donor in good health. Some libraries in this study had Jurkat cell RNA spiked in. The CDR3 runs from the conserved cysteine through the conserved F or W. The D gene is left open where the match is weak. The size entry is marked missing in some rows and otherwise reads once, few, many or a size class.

CDR3: CASSLDYDSYEQYF
DNA: TGTGCCAGCAGCTTAGACTACGACTCCTACGAGCAGTACTTC
size: many
length: 14
J: TRBJ2-7
V: TRBV7-2
D: NA

CDR3: CAWVKDSYNEQFF
DNA: TGTGCCTGGGTTAAGGACTCCTACAATGAGCAGTTCTTC
size: many
length: 13
J: TRBJ2-1
V: TRBV30
D: NA

CDR3: CSARDEWGAGEKLFF
DNA: TGCAGTGCTAGAGATGAATGGGGGGCTGGGGAAAAACTGTTTTTT
size: many
length: 15
J: TRBJ1-4
V: TRBV20-1
D: NA

CDR3: CASTTGFAGELFF
DNA: TGTGCCAGTACCACAGGGTTCGCCGGGGAGCTGTTTTTT
size: many
length: 13
J: TRBJ2-2
V: TRBV19
D: NA

CDR3: CASSLHPAGRGTGELFF
DNA: TGTGCCAGCAGTTTGCATCCTGCCGGGAGAGGGACCGGGGAGCTGTTTTTT
size: NA
length: 17
J: TRBJ2-2
V: TRBV12-3/TRBV12-4
D: NA

CDR3: CSVEGGHSNQPQHF
DNA: TGCAGCGTTGAGGGGGGTCATAGCAATCAGCCCCAGCATTTT
size: many
length: 14
J: TRBJ1-5
V: TRBV29-1
D: NA

CDR3: CAISARGSDTQYF
DNA: TGTGCCATCAGCGCCCGCGGCTCAGATACGCAGTATTTT
size: many
length: 13
J: TRBJ2-3
V: TRBV10-3
D: NA

CDR3: CSAPRPQAPTAIYEQYF
DNA: TGCAGTGCTCCCCGACCCCAGGCTCCCACAGCCATATACGAGCAGTACTTC
size: NA
length: 17
J: TRBJ2-7
V: TRBV20-1
D: NA

CDR3: CASSQDDGGLLGTDTQYF
DNA: TGCGCCAGCAGCCAAGATGATGGGGGACTACTGGGCACAGATACGCAGTATTTT
size: many
length: 18
J: TRBJ2-3
V: TRBV4-3
D: TRBD2

CDR3: CASSFLPETQYF
DNA: TGTGCCAGCAGTTTCCTCCCGGAGACCCAGTACTTC
size: many
length: 12
J: TRBJ2-5
V: TRBV28
D: NA

CDR3: CSVVGQTYEQYF
DNA: TGCAGCGTTGTGGGCCAGACCTACGAGCAGTACTTC
size: many
length: 12
J: TRBJ2-7
V: TRBV29-1
D: NA

CDR3: CASSPGGQGASYEQYF
DNA: TGTGCCAGCAGCCCCGGAGGACAGGGAGCCTCCTACGAGCAGTACTTC
size: few
length: 16
J: TRBJ2-7
V: TRBV27
D: TRBD1

CDR3: CSARGAPLGSPLHF
DNA: TGCAGTGCTAGAGGGGCTCCTCTCGGTTCACCCCTCCACTTT
size: many
length: 14
J: TRBJ1-6
V: TRBV20-1
D: NA

CDR3: CASGSHIQGPQPQHF
DNA: TGTGCTAGTGGGAGTCATATCCAGGGGCCCCAGCCCCAGCATTTT
size: many
length: 15
J: TRBJ1-5
V: TRBV12-5
D: NA

CDR3: CASSFQDGTYEQYF
DNA: TGTGCCAGCAGTTTCCAGGACGGCACCTACGAGCAGTACTTC
size: many
length: 14
J: TRBJ2-7
V: TRBV27
D: NA

CDR3: CASSQGRTGASYEQYF
DNA: TGCGCCAGCAGCCAAGGTCGAACCGGGGCCTCCTACGAGCAGTACTTC
size: NA
length: 16
J: TRBJ2-7
V: TRBV4-3
D: NA

CDR3: CASSLQRNTGELFF
DNA: TGCGCCAGCAGCCTCCAGCGAAACACCGGGGAGCTGTTTTTT
size: many
length: 14
J: TRBJ2-2
V: TRBV4-3
D: NA

CDR3: CASSPGHNEQFF
DNA: TGTGCCAGCAGCCCCGGACACAATGAGCAGTTCTTC
size: many
length: 12
J: TRBJ2-1
V: TRBV11-2
D: NA

CDR3: CASSYTREVTDTQYF
DNA: TGTGCCAGCAGTTACACCCGGGAGGTCACAGATACGCAGTATTTT
size: many
length: 15
J: TRBJ2-3
V: TRBV6-5
D: TRBD2

CDR3: CASSGGPGTSNSPLHF
DNA: TGTGCCAGCAGCGGCGGCCCCGGGACATCCAATTCACCCCTCCACTTT
size: NA
length: 16
J: TRBJ1-6
V: TRBV9
D: NA

CDR3: CASSPGAGGRLGQFF
DNA: TGTGCCAGCAGCCCAGGGGCAGGGGGACGATTAGGGCAGTTCTTC
size: NA
length: 15
J: TRBJ2-1
V: TRBV5-5
D: TRBD1

CDR3: CASSQGQGVYNEQFF
DNA: TGCGCCAGCAGCCAGGGACAGGGGGTTTACAATGAGCAGTTCTTC
size: many
length: 15
J: TRBJ2-1
V: TRBV4-1
D: TRBD1

CDR3: CASSPSDGGPADTQYF
DNA: TGTGCCAGCAGCCCGTCGGATGGGGGGCCGGCAGATACGCAGTATTTT
size: many
length: 16
J: TRBJ2-3
V: TRBV9
D: NA

CDR3: CASIPSRVGLYEQYF
DNA: TGTGCCAGCATTCCTTCGAGGGTCGGACTCTACGAGCAGTACTTC
size: many
length: 15
J: TRBJ2-7
V: TRBV14
D: NA

CDR3: CASSLHSTTYEQYF
DNA: TGTGCCAGCAGTTTACATTCAACAACCTACGAGCAGTACTTC
size: many
length: 14
J: TRBJ2-7
V: TRBV28
D: NA

CDR3: CSAKVVNEQYF
DNA: TGCAGTGCTAAGGTAGTAAACGAGCAGTACTTC
size: many
length: 11
J: TRBJ2-7
V: TRBV20-1
D: NA

CDR3: CASGGGQYEQYF
DNA: TGTGCCAGCGGAGGGGGGCAGTACGAGCAGTACTTC
size: NA
length: 12
J: TRBJ2-7
V: TRBV9
D: NA

CDR3: CASSPLAGLDTGELFF
DNA: TGTGCCAGCAGTCCACTAGCGGGGTTAGACACCGGGGAGCTGTTTTTT
size: many
length: 16
J: TRBJ2-2
V: TRBV6-1
D: TRBD2

CDR3: CASSDPRWTSGNHEQYF
DNA: TGTGCCAGCAGCGACCCCCGCTGGACTAGCGGGAACCACGAGCAGTACTTC
size: many
length: 17
J: TRBJ2-7
V: TRBV5-4
D: TRBD2

CDR3: CASSYGGGSADTQYF
DNA: TGTGCCAGCAGTTACGGGGGCGGGAGCGCAGATACGCAGTATTTT
size: many
length: 15
J: TRBJ2-3
V: TRBV6-5
D: NA

CDR3: CAWSGLKDEQYF
DNA: TGTGCCTGGAGCGGCCTTAAGGACGAGCAGTACTTC
size: many
length: 12
J: TRBJ2-7
V: TRBV30
D: NA

CDR3: CAWSPLNTGELFF
DNA: TGTGCCTGGAGCCCCTTGAACACCGGGGAGCTGTTTTTT
size: many
length: 13
J: TRBJ2-2
V: TRBV30
D: NA

CDR3: CSVPKAGAARETQYF
DNA: TGCAGCGTCCCTAAAGCGGGGGCCGCGAGAGAGACCCAGTACTTC
size: many
length: 15
J: TRBJ2-5
V: TRBV29-1
D: TRBD2

CDR3: CASSRGWRDTEAFF
DNA: TGTGCCAGCAGCCGAGGCTGGAGGGACACTGAAGCTTTCTTT
size: many
length: 14
J: TRBJ1-1
V: TRBV5-6
D: NA

CDR3: CAWSVGHQDAYNEQFF
DNA: TGTGCCTGGAGTGTTGGACACCAAGACGCCTACAATGAGCAGTTCTTC
size: many
length: 16
J: TRBJ2-1
V: TRBV30
D: NA

CDR3: CASSQVIQGRSYEQYF
DNA: TGTGCCAGCAGCCAAGTTATTCAGGGAAGGTCCTACGAGCAGTACTTC
size: NA
length: 16
J: TRBJ2-7
V: TRBV3-1
D: NA

CDR3: CASSVPGSEQYF
DNA: TGTGCCAGCAGTGTCCCAGGGAGCGAGCAGTACTTC
size: NA
length: 12
J: TRBJ2-7
V: TRBV2
D: NA

CDR3: CASSLNQGEKTYEQYF
DNA: TGTGCCAGCAGTTTAAATCAGGGGGAAAAGACCTACGAGCAGTACTTC
size: many
length: 16
J: TRBJ2-7
V: TRBV28
D: TRBD1

CDR3: CASSPGRYNSPLHF
DNA: TGTGCCAGCAGCCCCGGGAGGTATAATTCACCCCTCCACTTT
size: many
length: 14
J: TRBJ1-6
V: TRBV25-1
D: NA

CDR3: CASSQEVARGTDTQYF
DNA: TGCGCCAGCAGCCAAGAGGTGGCCAGGGGAACAGATACGCAGTATTTT
size: many
length: 16
J: TRBJ2-3
V: TRBV4-1
D: NA

CDR3: CAWSVLTTDTQYF
DNA: TGTGCCTGGAGTGTACTGACCACAGATACGCAGTATTTT
size: many
length: 13
J: TRBJ2-3
V: TRBV30
D: NA

CDR3: CASSGEFTDTQYF
DNA: TGTGCCAGCAGTGGAGAATTCACAGATACGCAGTATTTT
size: many
length: 13
J: TRBJ2-3
V: TRBV6-2/TRBV6-3
D: NA

CDR3: CASSPRTVDTQYF
DNA: TGTGCCAGCAGTCCCCGGACAGTCGATACGCAGTATTTT
size: NA
length: 13
J: TRBJ2-3
V: TRBV27
D: NA

CDR3: CASSFALPYEQYF
DNA: TGTGCCAGCAGTTTCGCCCTTCCCTACGAGCAGTACTTC
size: few
length: 13
J: TRBJ2-7
V: TRBV27
D: NA

CDR3: CASSLWSAEQETQYF
DNA: TGTGCCAGCTCACTTTGGAGTGCAGAACAAGAGACCCAGTACTTC
size: many
length: 15
J: TRBJ2-5
V: TRBV18
D: NA

CDR3: CASSPPRGPYEQYF
DNA: TGTGCCAGCTCACCACCGCGGGGACCCTACGAGCAGTACTTC
size: many
length: 14
J: TRBJ2-7
V: TRBV18
D: NA

CDR3: CASSFPAADMNTEAFF
DNA: TGTGCCAGCAGCTTCCCGGCAGCCGACATGAACACTGAAGCTTTCTTT
size: many
length: 16
J: TRBJ1-1
V: TRBV5-4
D: NA

CDR3: CSVEWRGQGNEQYF
DNA: TGCAGCGTTGAATGGAGGGGTCAGGGGAACGAGCAGTACTTC
size: NA
length: 14
J: TRBJ2-7
V: TRBV29-1
D: NA

CDR3: CATSLSYNEQFF
DNA: TGTGCCACAAGCCTGTCCTACAATGAGCAGTTCTTC
size: many
length: 12
J: TRBJ2-1
V: TRBV6-2/TRBV6-3
D: NA

CDR3: CAWSVWGRDEGNEQFF
DNA: TGTGCCTGGAGTGTCTGGGGCCGGGACGAGGGCAATGAGCAGTTCTTC
size: many
length: 16
J: TRBJ2-1
V: TRBV30
D: NA

CDR3: CASSWTGAHYEQYF
DNA: TGTGCCAGCAGTTGGACAGGGGCGCACTACGAGCAGTACTTC
size: NA
length: 14
J: TRBJ2-7
V: TRBV27
D: TRBD1

CDR3: CASSELTETQYF
DNA: TGTGCCAGCAGTGAACTTACGGAAACGCAGTATTTT
size: many
length: 12
J: TRBJ2-3
V: TRBV6-1
D: NA

CDR3: CASSLAWDGTSSYEQYF
DNA: TGTGCCAGCAGCTTGGCGTGGGACGGAACGAGCTCCTACGAGCAGTACTTC
size: NA
length: 17
J: TRBJ2-7
V: TRBV7-9
D: NA

CDR3: CASKVAVHYTDTQYF
DNA: TGCGCCAGCAAGGTGGCGGTACACTACACAGATACGCAGTATTTT
size: many
length: 15
J: TRBJ2-3
V: TRBV4-1
D: NA

CDR3: CATSDTSGGPDTQYF
DNA: TGTGCCACCAGTGATACTAGCGGGGGCCCAGATACGCAGTATTTT
size: many
length: 15
J: TRBJ2-3
V: TRBV24-1
D: TRBD2

CDR3: CASSQDFLAGATDTQYF
DNA: TGTGCCAGCAGCCAAGATTTCCTAGCGGGGGCTACAGATACGCAGTATTTT
size: many
length: 17
J: TRBJ2-3
V: TRBV4-2
D: TRBD2